This entry lists 9 T cell receptor beta chains sequenced from one sample in a study of cytomegalovirus exposure and HLA in healthy donors. The PCR ran on 60 Vbeta and 13 Jbeta primers. The protocol was immunoSEQ multiplex PCR, while the TCRdb copy is restricted to in-frame clones and leaves out a portion. The sample holds 120,000 or so clones, 75% to 85% seen once. The source material was PBMCs. These TCRs come from a man between 18 and 35 years old in good health and CMV-seronegative.

This clone came up once. The rearrangement joins TRBV19 to TRBJ2-1; no firm D call. V was clipped by 4 bases and J by 8 bases, with 12 bases between them. Looked up from germline, CDR1 is LNHDA and CDR2 is SQIVND (reference sequence). The CDR3 is made up of 13 amino acids. Written as DNA, the CDR3 is TGTGCCAGTAGTAGAAGCAGGTACGATGAGCAGTTCTTC. Protein: CASSRSRYDEQFF.

The V gene is TRBV4-2, the J gene TRBJ2-3, with D perhaps TRBD2 (5 bases). This CDR3 has 11 amino acids. The germline gives CDR1 LGHNA, CDR2 YNFKEQ. V was pared by 4 bases and J by 6 bases, with 5 bases between. Written as DNA, the CDR3 is TGTGCCAGCAGCCGAGGGGATACGCAGTATTTT. Residues: CASSRGDTQYF.

The sample holds a few counts of this clone. CDR3 loop: CASSPLSGENTGELFF. The CDR3 DNA follows: TGTGCCAGCAGCCCGCTCAGCGGGGAGAACACCGGGGAGCTGTTTTTT. The V gene is TRBV5-4, the J gene TRBJ2-2, with 7 bases lining up with TRBD2. This CDR3 has 16 amino acids. Germline trimming cut 4 bases from V and 1 base from J; bases unmatched to any gene: 7. Germline-derived CDR1 and CDR2 are SGHNT and YYREEE (reference sequence).

This chain links TRBV29-1 with TRBJ1-1; a possible D gene is TRBD1 (5 bases). CDR1 and CDR2 from the germline V gene are SQVTM and ANQGSEA. V was clipped by 7 bases and J by 10 bases, with 22 bases between them. CDR3 length: 13 residues. CDR3 amino acids: CSARWSGAGGAFF. CDR3 in DNA: TGCAGCGCCCGGTGGAGTGGGGCCGGGGGAGCTTTCTTT. The full variable domain, completed using reference TRBV29-1 and TRBJ1-1, is SAVISQKPSRDICQRGTSLTIQCQVDSQVTMMFWYRQQPGQSLTLIATANQGSEATYESGFVIDKFPISRPNLTFSTLTVSNMSPEDSSIYLCSARWSGAGGAFFGQGTRLTVV.

The rearrangement joins TRBV7-3 to TRBJ1-2; the D gene is possibly TRBD1 (6 bases). Trimming stripped 3 bases from V and 7 bases from J, with 21 bases between. CDR1 is SGHTA and CDR2 is FQGTGA in the germline V gene. CDR3 length: 16 amino acids. CDR3 amino acids: CASSFGGARSDGGYTF. The CDR3 nucleotides are TGTGCCAGCAGCTTTGGGGGCGCCAGGTCGGACGGTGGCTACACCTTC.

This clone turned up a few times. The chain's CDR3 is CASSQTPDRNTGELFF. The DNA of the CDR3 is TGCGCCAGCAGCCAAACCCCCGACAGGAACACCGGGGAGCTGTTTTTT. The rearrangement uses TRBV4-1 and TRBJ2-2; possibly TRBD1 for D (5 bases). Germline-derived CDR1 and CDR2 are MGHRA and YSYEKL. This CDR3 has 16 amino acids. Trimming left V 2 bases short and J 1 base short, with 11 bases between.

This chain links TRBV18 with TRBJ2-7; 7 bases line up with TRBD2. V lost 8 bases, J lost 3 bases, and 10 bases stayed unmatched. The V gene's germline CDR1 is KGHSH and CDR2 LQKENI. CDR3 size: 14 residues. The CDR3 loop reads CASQQGEGVYEQYF. In DNA form, the CDR3 reads TGTGCCAGCCAACAAGGGGAGGGCGTCTACGAGCAGTACTTC.

This chain links TRBV30 with TRBJ2-7, with 10 bases matching TRBD2. The CDR3 has 16 residues. In germline, CDR1 is GTSNPN, CDR2 SVGIG (reference sequence). Losses at the gene ends were 0 bases for V and 2 bases for J; bases not matched to a gene: 7. In nucleotides, the CDR3 is TGTGCCTGGAGTGTCCCTAGCGGGGGATCTACCTACGAGCAGTACTTC. Its protein is CAWSVPSGGSTYEQYF.

The CDR3 is CASSSGGRAKDEQFF. Written as DNA, the CDR3 is TGTGCCAGCAGCTCTGGCGGGAGGGCCAAGGATGAGCAGTTCTTC. This sequence joins TRBV11-3 and TRBJ2-1, with 9 nucleotides matching TRBD2. The germline V gene encodes CDR1 SGHNT and CDR2 YENEEA. The CDR3 runs 15 residues. J was trimmed by 8 bases and V by 4 bases; bases with no gene match: 9.